This TCR beta chain stems from a study of T cells in Graves' hyperthyroidism and ophthalmopathy. Study results and limitations: Ophthalmopathy got predicted by the model a median roughly 6.4 months before its onset.

Ophthalmopathy cases met thresholds of Clinical Activity Score at least 3, NOSPECS grade at least 4 and duration under 3 months. Using more than 7.5 ml of fresh peripheral blood, PBMCs were prepared. TCR beta CDR3 sequences were amplified from RNA transcripts. A set of HTBI primers served as the primers for a first-round RT-PCR of the TCR CDR3. TCRdb redid the calling of the multiplex PCR reads with MiXCR, one entry per CDR3 protein. Of about 250,000 distinct CDR3 sequences listed, roughly 20% were seen once; the top ten hold under 65%. This clonotype was seen a handful of times. The target antigen is unknown. V was clipped by 4 bases and J by 10 bases, with 13 bases between them. CDR1 and CDR2 from the germline V gene are SEHNR and FQNEAQ (reference sequence). The CDR3 covers 12 residues.

The sequencing input was blood. This clonotype was sampled from a man aged 25 to 45 with Graves' ophthalmopathy. The chain couples TRBV7-9 to TRBJ1-2; D is uncertain. The CDR3 spells CASSYGPQVYTF. The CDR3 nucleotides are TGTGCCAGCAGCTATGGGCCCCAAGTCTACACCTTC.